A selection of T cell receptor beta chains follows, all from one sample in a study of blood T cell dynamics during melanoma immunotherapy. Assay: immunoSEQ multiplex PCR; the TCRdb copy retains only in-frame clones and omits some. The data show 6,000 to 8,500 clones, 80% seen once. This specimen consisted of blood, obtained from a patient treated with checkpoint blockade. The receptors here all came from a human donor with melanoma. CDR3s include the opening cysteine and the closing phenylalanine or tryptophan. The D gene is left open where the match is weak. Expanded clones get a size class; other rows say once, few or many, or leave the size out.

clone_size,j_call,v_call,d_call,cdr3_nt,cdr3_aa
-,TRBJ2-4,TRBV7-2,-,TGTGCCAGCAGCTTAGCCCCATTAGCCAAAAACATTCAGTACTTC,CASSLAPLAKNIQYF
-,TRBJ1-2,TRBV10-3,-,TGTGCCAGCAGTGAAGGGGGAGGGGGTTATGGCTACACCTTC,CASSEGGGGYGYTF
once,TRBJ2-7,TRBV5-8,TRBD1,TGTGCCAGCTTAGCCGACGCACAGGGGAAAGTGTTAGTCTACGAGCAGTACTTC,CASLADAQGKVLVYEQYF
-,TRBJ2-5,TRBV7-9,-,TGTGCCAGCAGCCCTCCTAAAGAGACCCAGTACTTC,CASSPPKETQYF
few,TRBJ2-7,TRBV30,TRBD2,TGTGCCTGGAGTATGGGACTAGCGGAATCGGAGCAGTACTTC,CAWSMGLAESEQYF
-,TRBJ1-6,TRBV7-2,-,TGTGCCAGCAGCTTACAAGTGTCAACTAATTCACCCCTCCACTTT,CASSLQVSTNSPLHF
-,TRBJ2-5,TRBV19,-,TGTGCCAGTAGTCCCAGGGGCGGCCTAGAGACCCAGTACTTC,CASSPRGGLETQYF
-,TRBJ2-5,TRBV4-1,TRBD1,TGCGCCAGCCGAAGTACAGGGGACCAAGAGACCCAGTACTTC,CASRSTGDQETQYF
-,TRBJ2-3,TRBV7-9,TRBD2,TGTGCCAGCAGCTTAGATATGTGGACTAGCGGGGGGCCAGATACGCAGTATTTT,CASSLDMWTSGGPDTQYF
few,TRBJ1-6,TRBV9,TRBD1,TGTGCCAGCAGCGTTTCACCGGACAGGGGCGATTCACCCCTCCACTTT,CASSVSPDRGDSPLHF
-,TRBJ2-7,TRBV19,TRBD1,TGTGCCAGTAGTATAGCCGGGACAGGGAAGTACGAGCAGTACTTC,CASSIAGTGKYEQYF
-,TRBJ1-1,TRBV29-1,-,TGCAGCGTCCTCCGATCGGGAGTGAACACTGAAGCTTTCTTT,CSVLRSGVNTEAFF
-,TRBJ2-7,TRBV7-9,-,TGTGCCAGCAGCCCGGACTGGACTAACCACGAGCAGTACTTC,CASSPDWTNHEQYF
once,TRBJ2-6,TRBV6-5,-,TGTGCCAGCAGTTACACCGAAAGCTCTGGGGCCAACGTCCTGACTTTC,CASSYTESSGANVLTF
-,TRBJ2-7,TRBV6-1,TRBD1,TGTGCCAGCGAACTTGGACAGGCCTACGAGCAGTACTTC,CASELGQAYEQYF
-,TRBJ1-3,TRBV5-6,-,TGTGCCAGCAGTTACGCCCCCCGACTGACTGGAAACACCATATATTTT,CASSYAPRLTGNTIYF
-,TRBJ2-7,TRBV27,TRBD2,TGTGCCAGCTGGGTCGCGGGGGTTAGGTCCTACGAGCAGTACTTC,CASWVAGVRSYEQYF
-,TRBJ2-7,TRBV7-9,-,TGTGCCAGCAGCTTAGGGACAGTTGATCTCTACGAGCAGTACTTC,CASSLGTVDLYEQYF